These 32 T cell receptor beta chains originate from one sample sequenced in a study of T cell repertoires in cytomegalovirus infection. Via MiXCR, TCRdb re-called the reads, giving one row per CDR3 protein. The sample includes some 680,000 distinct CDR3 sequences, about 40% of them seen just once. Sequencing was carried out using PBMCs. Source of these receptors: a human donor in good health (CMV status not recorded). Some clones in this sample may be carry-over from other donors' samples.

This clonotype has just a few counts. This CDR3 is CASSLEGGNGNQPQHF. The CDR3 nucleotides are TGTGCCAGCAGTCTGGAGGGGGGAAATGGGAATCAGCCCCAGCATTTT. This sequence joins TRBV28 and TRBJ1-5; weak D call: TRBD1 (6 bases). This CDR3 comprises 16 residues. Per the germline V gene, CDR1 is MDHEN and CDR2 is SYDVKM. Trimming took off 5 bases at V and 4 bases at J, with 18 bases between the two ends.

This clonotype was detected a few times. The chain employs TRBV14 and TRBJ2-3, with D unclear. CDR1 is SGHDN and CDR2 is FVKESK in the germline V gene. V was shortened by 7 bases and J by 8 bases, with 16 bases between the two germline ends. CDR3 length equals 13 residues. The CDR3 reads CASTMVGGGTQYF. DNA of the CDR3: TGTGCCAGCACCATGGTCGGCGGTGGTACGCAGTATTTT.

In its sample, this clonotype was seen a few times. V gene TRBV19 combines with J gene TRBJ2-3; 11 positions agree with TRBD1. V was clipped by 6 bases and J by 5 bases; unmatched bases: 7. The germline V gene encodes CDR1 LNHDA and CDR2 SQIVND (reference sequence). The length of the CDR3 is 15 residues. CDR3 protein: CASRPGQGEGDTQYF. The CDR3 DNA reads TGTGCCAGTAGACCGGGACAGGGGGAAGGAGATACGCAGTATTTT. The entire variable domain, with the rest obtained from reference TRBV19 and TRBJ2-3, is as follows: DGGITQSPKYLFRKEGQNVTLSCEQNLNHDAMYWYRQDPGQGLRLIYYSQIVNDFQKGDIAEGYSVSREKKESFPLTVTSAQKNPTAFYLCASRPGQGEGDTQYFGPGTRLTVL.

This clonotype was recorded at least ten times. The J gene is TRBJ2-1, the V gene TRBV7-8; D ambiguous. Trimming took off 0 bases at V and 9 bases at J, with 21 bases between the two ends. The CDR3 is 17 residues long. Germline CDR1 is SGHVS and CDR2 is FQNEAQ. The DNA of the CDR3 is TGTGCCAGCAGCTTAGCTTCGACCGGCTCACCCCTCAGTGAGCAGTTCTTC. Translated: CASSLASTGSPLSEQFF.

A few counts support this clonotype. This chain links TRBV28 with TRBJ1-1; 9 nucleotides agree with TRBD1. Trimming cost V 6 bases and J 4 bases; bases outside gene matches: 12. The CDR3 totals 16 residues. Germline V CDR1 and CDR2: MDHEN, SYDVKM. CDR3 sequence reads: CASSRGQGYGLTEAFF. The CDR3 nucleotides are TGTGCCAGCAGCCGCGGACAGGGGTACGGCCTCACTGAAGCTTTCTTT.

The chain recombines TRBV7-2 with TRBJ2-1; 7 bases agree with TRBD2. The CDR3 has 19 residues. The ends lost 5 bases at V and 0 bases at J; junction bases unmatched: 16. Per the germline V gene, CDR1 is SGHTA and CDR2 is FQGNSA. The CDR3 nucleotides are TGTGCCAGCAGCGTTCGACTAGCTGTATTGCCCAGCTCCTACAATGAGCAGTTCTTC. Its protein is CASSVRLAVLPSSYNEQFF.

The rearrangement links TRBV7-6 to TRBJ2-7, with 12 bases fitting TRBD2. In germline, CDR1 is SGHVS, CDR2 FNYEAQ. With 0 bases clipped from V and 6 bases from J, the junction kept 9 bases outside the gene matches. The CDR3 loop spans 17 amino acids. The CDR3 reads CASSLAQSSSGRAEQYF. CDR3 DNA sequence: TGTGCCAGCAGCTTAGCCCAATCATCTAGCGGGAGGGCCGAGCAGTACTTC.

The chain is built from TRBV6-2 or TRBV6-3 and TRBJ2-7; 16 nucleotides align to TRBD2. The CDR3 extends over 16 amino acids. V shed 6 bases, J shed 7 bases, and the junction held 9 bases outside the gene matches. Germline CDR1 is MNHEY and CDR2 is SVGEGT. For the CDR3, the DNA is TGTGCCAGCAGAACCGGGACTAGCGGGAGGGCCGGTGAGCAGTACTTC. Residues: CASRTGTSGRAGEQYF.

About this clonotype itself: It may be a read error: a sequence one base away is much more abundant. This chain uses TRBV7-8 with TRBJ1-1; tentatively, D is TRBD1 (6 bases). CDR1 SGHVS and CDR2 FQNEAQ come from the germline V gene. V lost 5 bases to trimming and J lost 5 bases, with 18 bases between them. This CDR3 comprises 15 residues. In DNA form, the CDR3 reads TGTGCCAGCAGCCACGGGTGGGGGGGCCGGACTGAAGCTTTCTTT. Amino acids: CASSHGWGGRTEAFF.

In its sample, this clonotype was seen a few times. This chain connects TRBV14 to TRBJ2-1, with D perhaps matching TRBD1 (6 bases). Looked up from germline, CDR1 is SGHDN and CDR2 is FVKESK. Trimming removed 4 bases from V and 5 bases from J, with 18 bases in between. The CDR3 runs to 16 residues. CDR3 sequence reads: CASSRTQGRGDNEQFF. The CDR3 DNA is TGTGCCAGCAGCCGAACACAGGGTCGGGGAGACAATGAGCAGTTCTTC.

As concerns this clonotype: Its ends do not fully match the called genes, so a read error is possible. The rearrangement uses TRBV6-5 and TRBJ1-5; D is undetermined. The CDR3 loop spans 14 amino acids. The germline V gene has CDR1 MNHEY and CDR2 SVGAGI. CDR3 in amino acids: CASSENDSRQPHHF. CDR3 coding DNA: TGTGCCAGCAGTGAGAACGATTCGCGGCAGCCCCATCATTTT.

This chain joins TRBV19 and TRBJ1-1; D is possibly TRBD1 (5 bases). The CDR3 has 16 amino acids. The germline V and J ends were trimmed by 2 bases and 0 bases, with 13 bases remaining between them. CDR1 and CDR2 from the germline V gene are LNHDA and SQIVND (reference sequence). CDR3 coding DNA: TGTGCCAGTAGTATACGAGGGGCGAAGATGAACACTGAAGCTTTCTTT. It is translated as CASSIRGAKMNTEAFF. Complete variable domain (other parts from reference TRBV19 and TRBJ1-1): DGGITQSPKYLFRKEGQNVTLSCEQNLNHDAMYWYRQDPGQGLRLIYYSQIVNDFQKGDIAEGYSVSREKKESFPLTVTSAQKNPTAFYLCASSIRGAKMNTEAFFGQGTRLTVV.

V usage is TRBV19 and J usage is TRBJ1-1; 7 bases align to TRBD1. With 2 bases clipped from V and 0 bases from J, the junction kept 0 bases outside the gene matches. Germline CDR1 is LNHDA and CDR2 is SQIVND (reference sequence). The CDR3 consists of 14 residues. The CDR3: CASSIQGVNTEAFF. CDR3 DNA: TGTGCCAGTAGTATACAGGGGGTGAACACTGAAGCTTTCTTT.

This clonotype was picked up one time. A much larger clonotype is one base distant, so this may be a read error. CDR3 nucleotides: TGTGACAGCAGTTCTGGGTCCGGCTACACCTTC. Translating it yields CDSSSGSGYTF. The chain joins TRBV27 to TRBJ1-2; the D is unclear. This CDR3 contains 11 residues. CDR1 is MNHEY and CDR2 is SMNVEV in the germline V gene (reference sequence).

Of note for this clonotype: No conserved phenylalanine or tryptophan ends this CDR3, so it is likely a read error. The chain links TRBV27 to TRBJ2-7, with 10 positions matching TRBD1. CDR3 length equals 16 residues. Germline CDR1 MNHEY, CDR2 SMNVEV (reference sequence). For the CDR3, the DNA is TGTGCCCGCAGTTTGGAAGGGACAGGGGTGTTAGGCGAGCAGTACTTA. This sequence encodes CARSLEGTGVLGEQYL.

This sequence joins TRBV13 and TRBJ2-3; no clear D gene. CDR1 is PRHDT, CDR2 FYEKMQ, per germline (reference sequence). The CDR3 length is 14 residues. V was trimmed by 6 bases and J by 5 bases, leaving 15 bases between them. The DNA of the CDR3 is TGTGCCAGCAGTACGCCTGGTAAGAGAGATACGCAGTATTTT. It specifies CASSTPGKRDTQYF.

This chain joins TRBV5-1 and TRBJ2-6, with D possibly matching TRBD1 (6 bases). Trimming left V 0 bases short and J 8 bases short, with 21 bases between. The CDR3 length is 18 residues. Germline V lookup: CDR1 SGHRS, CDR2 YFSETQ. The CDR3 is CASSLASRGSGRTNVLTF. DNA of the CDR3: TGCGCCAGCAGCTTGGCCAGTAGGGGGTCGGGAAGGACCAACGTCCTGACTTTC. The full variable domain, completed using reference TRBV5-1 and TRBJ2-6, is KAGVTQTPRYLIKTRGQQVTLSCSPISGHRSVSWYQQTPGQGLQFLFEYFSETQRNKGNFPGRFSGRQFSNSRSEMNVSTLELGDSALYLCASSLASRGSGRTNVLTFGAGSRLTVL.

This clonotype turned up a few times. The V call is TRBV7-9, the J call TRBJ2-3; TRBD2 agrees at 7 bases. CDR3 length: 11 amino acids. Per germline, CDR1 SEHNR and CDR2 FQNEAQ (reference sequence). V shed 5 bases and J 15 bases; nucleotides not matched to a gene: 8. CDR3 DNA: TGTGCCAGCAGCCCCGGACTAGAAATATATTTT. Its protein product is CASSPGLEIYF. Variable domain in full (rest from reference TRBV7-9 and TRBJ2-3): DTGVSQNPRHKITKRGQNVTFRCDPISEHNRLYWYRQTLGQGPEFLTYFQNEAQLEKSRLLSDRFSAERPKGSFSTLEIQRTEQGDSAMYLCASSPGLEIYFGPGTRLTVL.

V is TRBV20-1 and J is TRBJ2-1; 7 positions agree with TRBD2. From germline, CDR1 is DFQATT and CDR2 SNEGSKA (reference sequence). V shed 1 base and J 1 base; nucleotides not matched to a gene: 4. The CDR3 contains 15 residues. For the CDR3, the DNA is TGCAGTGCTAGAGGAGGGCGGGGGTCCTACAATGAGCAGTTCTTC. Translation: CSARGGRGSYNEQFF.

The chain is built from TRBV25-1 and TRBJ2-3, with TRBD2 matching 7 bases. Losses at the gene ends were 2 bases for V and 4 bases for J; bases not matched to a gene: 12. Germline CDR1 and CDR2: MGHDK and SYGVNS. The CDR3 sequence is 17 residues long. CDR3 coding DNA: TGTGCCAGCAGTGAAACGGGACCAGCGGGAAAATCAGATACGCAGTATTTT. It is translated as CASSETGPAGKSDTQYF.

As regards this clonotype: A read error is possible here, since a much larger clone lies one base away. This chain uses TRBV7-8 with TRBJ1-1, with D possibly being TRBD1 (6 bases). The CDR3 covers 16 residues. Germline V lookup: CDR1 SGHVS, CDR2 FQNEAQ. The CDR3 nucleotides read TGTTCCAGCAGCTTAGCCGGCGGGGGCAGAACCACTGAAGCTTTCTTT. Translated: CSSSLAGGGRTTEAFF.

The V and J genes are TRBV29-1 and TRBJ2-3, with 11 bases aligning to TRBD2. V dropped 2 bases and J dropped 2; count of bases not matched to a gene: 6. Germline CDR1 and CDR2: SQVTM and ANQGSEA. The CDR3 covers 16 residues. The CDR3 DNA follows: TGCAGCGTTGAATTTAGCGGGGGGGTCGACACAGATACGCAGTATTTT. Translation gives CSVEFSGGVDTDTQYF.

This chain joins TRBV5-1 and TRBJ2-5, with D possibly matching TRBD2 (5 bases). CDR1 is SGHRS, CDR2 YFSETQ, per germline. The V gene lost 4 bases and the J gene lost 1 base, with 11 bases spanning the gap. The CDR3 totals 14 residues. The CDR3 DNA sequence: TGCGCCAGCAGCATTGGAGGTAGCCAAGAGACCCAGTACTTC. It encodes CASSIGGSQETQYF.

In regard to this clonotype: This is likely a read error, given that the CDR3 carries no conserved phenylalanine or tryptophan at its end. The DNA is omitted, as the CDR3 cannot be located on it reliably, and the CDR3 follows TCRdb's listing. The chain has TRBV20-1 and TRBJ2-7. Germline lookup yields CDR1 DFQATT and CDR2 SNEGSKA (reference sequence). The CDR3 numbers 14 amino acids, ends counted. The CDR3 reads CSASVREGFYEQSL.

The genes are TRBV19 and TRBJ2-2; no clear D. The ends were cut back, 0 bases at V and 9 bases at J, with 5 bases in the middle. CDR3 length: 12 amino acids. Per germline, CDR1 LNHDA and CDR2 SQIVND (reference sequence). CDR3 bases: TGTGCCAGTAGTATAGAAGGAAGGGAGCTGTTTTTT. Amino acid sequence: CASSIEGRELFF.

The chain combines TRBV3-1 with TRBJ2-1; tentatively, D is TRBD1 or TRBD2 (7 bases each). CDR3 length: 18 amino acids. Trimming took off 0 bases at V and 8 bases at J, with 23 bases between the two ends. Per germline, CDR1 LGHDT and CDR2 YNNKEL (reference sequence). CDR3 coding DNA: TGTGCCAGCAGCCAAGATCCCAGGGGGAGGGCCCTCAGGCATGAGCAGTTCTTC. Protein product: CASSQDPRGRALRHEQFF.

This clonotype was recorded a few times. V and J are TRBV27 and TRBJ1-5; D perhaps matches TRBD1 (5 bases). The germline gives CDR1 MNHEY, CDR2 SMNVEV (reference sequence). Trimming removed 1 base from V and 9 bases from J, with 13 bases in between. The CDR3 sequence is 14 residues long. DNA for the CDR3: TGTGCCAGCAGTTTATACTCAGGGAAAGGGCCCCAGCATTTT. The encoded protein is CASSLYSGKGPQHF.

The chain has TRBV28 and TRBJ2-3, with a possible D match to TRBD2 (5 bases). V dropped 3 bases and J dropped 1 base, with 14 bases sitting between them. The CDR3 has 16 amino acids. Germline loops: CDR1 MDHEN, CDR2 SYDVKM. CDR3 DNA: TGTGCCAGCAGTTTGTGGGGATTCGGGGGCACAGATACGCAGTATTTT. Translating gives CASSLWGFGGTDTQYF.

This clonotype has just a few counts. V is TRBV7-6 and J is TRBJ1-1; D is possibly TRBD1 (5 bases). Germline V gene data show CDR1 as SGHVS and CDR2 as FNYEAQ. This CDR3 comprises 14 residues. Between the trimmed V and J ends, which lost 5 bases and 6 bases, there was a span of 16 bases. CDR3 loop: CASSPGRVPPEAFF. The DNA for the CDR3 is TGTGCCAGCAGCCCTGGCAGGGTTCCCCCTGAAGCTTTCTTT.

This clonotype was picked up a small number of times. J is TRBJ2-4 and V is TRBV12-3 or TRBV12-4; 7 bases are shared with TRBD2. Trimming took 5 bases from V and 0 from J; bases not matched to a gene: 7. The CDR3 has 16 amino acids. As DNA, the CDR3 is TGTGCCAGCAGTACCACTAGCGCCGTAGCCAAAAACATTCAGTACTTC. Translating gives CASSTTSAVAKNIQYF.

The V and J genes are TRBV4-1 and TRBJ1-2; possibly TRBD1 for D (5 bases). CDR1 MGHRA and CDR2 YSYEKL come from the germline V gene. Between the trimmed V and J ends, which lost 0 bases and 4 bases, there was a span of 12 bases. The CDR3 runs 15 residues. CDR3 residues: CASSQDLGVVYGYTF. CDR3 in DNA: TGCGCCAGCAGCCAAGATCTAGGGGTGGTCTATGGCTACACCTTC.

This sequence joins TRBV7-2 and TRBJ2-3; the match to TRBD1 covers 10 bases. This CDR3 has 17 residues. Germline V gene sequence: CDR1 SGHTA, CDR2 FQGNSA. With 1 base clipped from V and 7 bases from J, the junction kept 11 bases outside the gene matches. The CDR3 DNA sequence: TGTGCCAGCAGCTTAGGGGGACAGGGGTGGCCAGGGAATACGCAGTATTTT. Translation gives CASSLGGQGWPGNTQYF.